These T cell receptor beta chains were read from a single sample in a study of T-cell reconstitution after alpha-beta-depleted transplantation in children. TCRdb re-called the PCR reads with MiXCR, one entry per CDR3 protein. Of about 980,000 distinct CDR3 sequences listed, roughly 31% are singletons. The sample in question was PBMCs, mostly from graft donor cells, obtained 360 days after TCRalphabeta/CD19-depleted stem cell transplant. These TCRs come from a boy younger than two who had a stem cell transplant for SCID, so the T cells may come from the graft donor. CDR3s leave out the opening cysteine and the closing phenylalanine or tryptophan. Each record gives: D gene, V gene, J gene, CDR3 protein. D genes are given only for firm matches.

.,TRBV12-3/TRBV12-4,TRBJ1-5,ASSFDGGYGNQPQH
TRBD1,TRBV5-1,TRBJ2-7,ASKGASYEQY
.,TRBV6-5,TRBJ2-5,ASSYLGPPQRETQY
TRBD1,TRBV10-3,TRBJ2-7,ASKGTGQAAEQY
TRBD2,TRBV28,TRBJ2-3,ASSRRLALDTQY
.,TRBV29-1,TRBJ2-4,SVEYEGTLAKNIQY
.,TRBV28,TRBJ2-5,ASSQKTQY
TRBD2,TRBV28,TRBJ2-7,ASQASGGADSYEQY
.,TRBV29-1,TRBJ2-3,SVGRLGDTQY
TRBD2,TRBV5-1,TRBJ2-7,ASSRTSGGTLEQY
.,TRBV7-9,TRBJ2-5,ASSLGGGAGRETQY
.,TRBV6-2/TRBV6-3,TRBJ1-1,ASSYNFPAGNTEAF
.,TRBV29-1,TRBJ1-1,SGWRMNTEAF
.,TRBV9,TRBJ1-1,ASSVDPHTEAF
TRBD1,TRBV2,TRBJ2-5,ASSWDRGPPTQY
.,TRBV9,TRBJ2-2,ASSVGAPALNTGELF
.,TRBV5-1,TRBJ2-1,ASSLARRQAKDEQF
TRBD1,TRBV5-5,TRBJ1-2,ASSLVGQGVDGYT
.,TRBV12-3/TRBV12-4,TRBJ2-7,ASSLGSGLTYEQY
.,TRBV12-3/TRBV12-4,TRBJ2-3,ASSLGGREDTQY
.,TRBV20-1,TRBJ2-5,SASVRQETQY
TRBD1,TRBV5-1,TRBJ2-7,ASSLAPRDRGRFEQY
.,TRBV28,TRBJ2-3,ASSLWGASRTDTQY
TRBD1,TRBV12-5,TRBJ2-1,ASGLGGQVGQGQF
.,TRBV9,TRBJ2-3,ASSVGGLADTQY
.,TRBV29-1,TRBJ2-7,SVGGGGYEQY
.,TRBV12-3/TRBV12-4,TRBJ2-5,ASSPVMGETQY
TRBD1,TRBV3-1,TRBJ2-1,ASSQGRQGFYNEQF
TRBD1,TRBV12-3/TRBV12-4,TRBJ2-5,ASSLTGTGKTQY
.,TRBV4-2,TRBJ2-6,ASSRNALSSGANVLT
.,TRBV5-1,TRBJ2-5,ASSFRGLGTQETQY
.,TRBV7-9,TRBJ2-2,ASSLPLGTTNTGELF
.,TRBV12-3/TRBV12-4,TRBJ1-1,ASSLGRRQNTEAF
.,TRBV15,TRBJ1-5,ATSSAIYNQPQH
.,TRBV5-1,TRBJ2-2,ASSPDFISYTGELF
.,TRBV15,TRBJ1-4,ATSRGRTVEKLF
TRBD2,TRBV20-1,TRBJ2-5,SAWEGVKETQY
.,TRBV6-1,TRBJ2-7,ASTTSRGPYEQY
.,TRBV5-1,TRBJ2-3,ASSLWSLGPSTDTQY
TRBD2,TRBV6-2/TRBV6-3,TRBJ2-7,ASSYAGLAYEQY
TRBD2,TRBV10-2,TRBJ2-5,ASSDLAGVRETQY
TRBD1,TRBV29-1,TRBJ2-1,RTGDVVGNEQF
.,TRBV5-6,TRBJ2-5,ASSLRFREETQY
.,TRBV5-5,TRBJ1-5,ASSLEAGLGQPQH
TRBD1,TRBV9,TRBJ2-5,ASSGTGGWSETQY
.,TRBV9,TRBJ2-1,ASSVATAPSYNEQF
TRBD1,TRBV5-1,TRBJ2-7,ASGRTGMENEQY
.,TRBV5-1,TRBJ2-7,ASSPAPTGLYEQY
TRBD1,TRBV4-1,TRBJ1-1,ASSRRDRGVEAF
TRBD2,TRBV15,TRBJ2-1,ATSRESELVGGNEQF
TRBD2,TRBV9,TRBJ2-1,ASSDPFRERGADNEQF
.,TRBV7-6,TRBJ2-3,ASSSYGAGTDTQY
TRBD2,TRBV20-1,TRBJ2-7,SACALAGTYEQY
.,TRBV12-3/TRBV12-4,TRBJ2-7,ASSFPWQGSYEQY
.,TRBV5-6,TRBJ2-5,ASSLFRRASQETQY